The TCR gamma chain described here comes from a study of Vδ1+ human thymocytes. Thymocytes were sorted as CD3+ TCRVdelta1+ TCRVdelta2- after alphabeta T cell depletion. The CDR3 length is 11 residues. Germline CDR1 VENAVY, CDR2 YDSYNSRV. Extracted RNA was reverse transcribed into cDNA. Pooled V-gene forward primers with one constant-region reverse primer generated the CDR3 amplicons by multiplex PCR. TCRdb reprocessed the multiplex PCR reads through CATT. This table holds 9,000 to 13,000 gamma-chain clones, over 40% found once. Study-level findings and limits: In the thymus, TRG and TRD repertoires looked highly polyclonal with Gaussian CDR3 lengths.

Notes on this clone: Its matching antigen is unknown. At one of its ends the junction is not consistent with the germline gene, which may arise from a read error.

Sequenced input: Vdelta1+ gamma-delta thymocytes from the thymus. Subset indicated: FACS-sorted CD3+ TCRalphabeta- TCRVdelta1+ TCRVdelta2- thymocytes. The clonotype originates from a boy less than two years old who had congenital heart surgery. The chain uses TRGV8 and TRGJ1 or TRGJ2. In DNA, the CDR3 is TGTGCCACCGGGGATAGGCACGAGAAACTCTTT. Protein sequence: CATGDRHEKLF.